This TCR beta chain was sequenced for a study of T cell repertoires in cytomegalovirus infection. Study background: TCR beta signatures that were public indicated CMV infection and matching HLA type.

TCRdb recomputed calls from the reads with MiXCR, one row per CDR3 protein. Counted here are some 220,000 distinct CDR3 sequences, over 9% occurring once; the ten biggest clones make up approximately 1.8%. Regarding the study as a whole: HLA-C-restricted CMV clonotypes gave the most frequent clonotype in two of eight donors. Of the TCR beta families, the public ones yielded a cumulative frequency that identified carriers of CMV plus the relevant HLA.

Germline V gene sequence: CDR1 DFQATT, CDR2 SNEGSKA (reference sequence). This CDR3 has 18 residues. V shed 0 bases and J shed 4 bases, with 24 bases lying between them. A few counts support this clonotype. What it binds is unknown. The rearrangement joins TRBV20-1 to TRBJ2-5; D is perhaps TRBD1 or TRBD2 (6 bases each). The sequence was obtained from a human donor in good health (CMV status not recorded). Some clones in this sample may be carry-over from other donors' samples. What was sequenced was PBMCs. The CDR3 DNA follows: TGCAGTGCTAGAGATCCTAGCGTGGGGGCAAAGGAGAGAGAGACCCAGTACTTC. It specifies CSARDPSVGAKERETQYF.